This T cell receptor (beta chain) originates from a study of cytomegalovirus exposure and HLA in healthy donors. About the study: Some 85 million unique TCRs, all from HLA-typed donors, were included in an early release of the data. The study, taken as a whole, reports: Indistinguishability led to the exclusion of some V segments, TRBV6-2 and TRBV6-3 included. Presence/absence analyses rested on an assumption that sequencing depth was roughly uniform across donors.

This clone was observed once. Its specificity is unknown. Unrecorded immune exposure was likely among donors, who were nominally healthy when sampled. V was cut by 0 bases and J by 1 base, with 10 bases left in between. Germline V lookup: CDR1 MNHNS, CDR2 SASEGT. This CDR3 is 16 amino acids long. Both 60 Vbeta primers and 13 Jbeta primers went into the PCR. Assay used: immunoSEQ multiplex PCR; TCRdb lists only in-frame clones, some missing. Of about 140,000 clones in the sample, 70% to 80% were seen once. The clonotype originates from a man aged 18-30 years in good health and CMV-seronegative. Sequencing used PBMCs. The rearrangement links TRBV6-1 to TRBJ1-3; D gene uncertain. The DNA for the CDR3 is TGTGCCAGCAGTGAAGCGTTTCGCAGTTCTGGAAACACCATATATTTT. Encoded protein: CASSEAFRSSGNTIYF.